This TCR beta chain was recorded in a study of shared clonotypes between healthy human individuals. Findings and limits, study-wide: Represented genetic and exposure-history diversity was restricted by having few donors.

The data were produced by immunoSEQ multiplex PCR, yet TCRdb's version contains in-frame clones alone and is incomplete. Of 980,000 or so clones in the sample, over 75% were seen once. Germline assignment: CDR1 MNHNY and CDR2 SVGAGI (reference sequence). Trimming stripped 8 bases from V and 8 bases from J, with 21 bases between. The CDR3 consists of 14 residues. Details on this clone: What it recognizes is unknown.

The rearrangement uses TRBV6-6 and TRBJ1-2, with unresolved D. The sample consisted of memory CD4+ T cells sorted from blood. The subset: CD45RA-negative fraction. This receptor was obtained from a man between 18 and 29 years old in good health. The CDR3 reads CASLIRTTPAGYTF. The CDR3 bases are TGTGCCAGCCTTATACGGACCACACCCGCCGGCTACACCTTC.